The 9 T cell receptor beta chains presented below share a single source sample, sequenced in a study of T cells in localized non-small cell lung cancer. This table comes from immunoSEQ multiplex PCR, and its TCRdb copy is limited to in-frame clones, with some not included. Of about 13,000 clones listed, roughly 84% were seen once; the top ten hold less than 75%. The source material was peripheral blood, sampled before any cancer treatment. The source of these receptors is a male donor older than 55 with stage III lung adenocarcinoma.

The chain couples TRBV18 to TRBJ1-3, with no clear D. This CDR3 spans 16 amino acids. With 0 bases removed from V and 0 bases from J, the gap between germline ends came to 9 bases. Germline V gives CDR1 KGHSH, CDR2 LQKENI. Here the CDR3 DNA reads TGTGCCAGCTCACCACCGTCCGCGTACTCTGGAAACACCATATATTTT. It translates to CASSPPSAYSGNTIYF.

The rearrangement uses TRBV7-8 and TRBJ2-3; 10 bases line up with TRBD2. V trimming: 2 bases; J trimming: 2 bases; junction bases outside the gene matches: 7. There are 17 residues in the CDR3. Germline-derived CDR1 and CDR2 are SGHVS and FQNEAQ. The DNA of the CDR3 is TGTGCCAGCAGCTTAAGTCCTAGCGGGGGATTCACAGATACGCAGTATTTT. Protein sequence: CASSLSPSGGFTDTQYF.

This chain links TRBV4-1 with TRBJ2-3, with D possibly being TRBD1 (6 bases). The CDR3 has 13 amino acids. CDR1 and CDR2 from the germline V gene are MGHRA and YSYEKL. Trimming left V 3 bases short and J 4 bases short, with 8 bases between. CDR3 loop: CASSQGAPDTQYF. Written as DNA, the CDR3 is TGCGCCAGCAGCCAGGGGGCTCCAGATACGCAGTATTTT.

This rearrangement joins TRBV5-1 to TRBJ2-6, with TRBD2 as a possible D gene (6 bases). Germline values: CDR1 SGHRS, CDR2 YFSETQ. CDR3 length: 17 residues. V lost 4 bases and J 0 bases, leaving 14 bases between the germline ends. This CDR3 is CASSRGDFASGANVLTF. The CDR3 DNA is TGCGCCAGCAGCAGAGGGGACTTCGCCTCTGGGGCCAACGTCCTGACTTTC.

This clone was seen only once. The chain links TRBV7-9 to TRBJ2-1; the D is unclear. The CDR3 loop spans 14 amino acids. The V end lost 1 base, the J end lost 1 base, and 5 bases lay between the germline ends. Looked up from germline, CDR1 is SEHNR and CDR2 is FQNEAQ (reference sequence). As DNA, the CDR3 is TGTGCCAGCAGCTTAGGCTCATCCTACAATGAGCAGTTCTTC. Translated: CASSLGSSYNEQFF.

This chain joins TRBV6-6 and TRBJ2-5; 15 positions agree with TRBD2. CDR1 is MNHNY, CDR2 SVGAGI, per germline (reference sequence). The CDR3 contains 16 residues. The V gene end was trimmed by 6 bases and the J gene end by 3 bases; junction bases not matched to a gene: 5. Written as DNA, the CDR3 is TGTGCCAGCAGGGGAGGGACTAGCGGGGGGAAAGAGACCCAGTACTTC. Its translation: CASRGGTSGGKETQYF.

V and J are TRBV10-2 and TRBJ2-2; D perhaps matches TRBD1 (5 bases). This CDR3 has 16 amino acids. Trimming removed 3 bases at V and 5 bases at J, with 16 bases between. CDR1 WSHSY and CDR2 SAAADI come from the germline V gene. The DNA for the CDR3 is TGCGCCAGCAGTGAACCCCAGTTAGGGGCTACCGGGGAGCTGTTTTTT. This codes for CASSEPQLGATGELFF.

This chain joins TRBV10-3 and TRBJ1-2, with D possibly TRBD1 on 5 matching bases. The CDR3 is made up of 17 amino acids. The V and J ends lost 0 bases and 0 bases respectively, with 14 bases between them. CDR1 is ENHRY and CDR2 is SYGVKD in the germline V gene. The CDR3 sequence is CAISESLGRGTNYGYTF. The CDR3 DNA reads as TGTGCCATCAGTGAGTCCCTCGGACGGGGGACTAACTATGGCTACACCTTC.

This clone qualifies as medium-sized. The V gene is TRBV7-9, the J gene TRBJ2-7; D unclear. The V gene lost 2 bases and the J gene lost 2 bases, with 4 bases spanning the gap. CDR1 and CDR2 from the germline V gene are SEHNR and FQNEAQ (reference sequence). The CDR3 extends over 12 amino acids. This CDR3 is CASSLSTYEQYF. DNA of the CDR3: TGTGCCAGCAGCTTATCGACCTACGAGCAGTACTTC.